This TCR beta chain appears in the sequencing data of a study of shared clonotypes between healthy human individuals. Study outcomes and limitations: Some clonotypes were shared by all four sorted-subset donors, while others were not shared. The non-shared ones had lower generation probabilities than the shared ones.

V was cut by 6 bases and J by 4 bases, with 15 bases left in between. Germline CDR1 and CDR2: SGHTA and FQGNSA. The CDR3 is 14 amino acids. Deep was the level used in running the assay. Sorted-subset replicate PCR reactions contained 150 to 200 ng DNA, corresponding to some 28,000 T cell genomes. Profiling relied on immunoSEQ multiplex PCR, and the TCRdb table lists in-frame clones only, not all of them. In the table there are about 1,500,000 clones, around 97% of which are singletons. There were no recent acute infections or vaccinations among the donors, who were healthy HIV-negative adults. As to this clone: Its antigen is unidentified.

The source is a young man in good health. The gene calls are TRBV7-2 and TRBJ1-2, with D tentatively TRBD1 (6 bases). Sequencing was done on a sample of naive CD4+ T cells sorted from blood. As to subset: CD45RA+ positively selected. The CDR3 protein is CASSQGGVGYGYTF. In nucleotides, the CDR3 is TGTGCCAGCAGTCAAGGGGGGGTTGGCTATGGCTACACCTTC.